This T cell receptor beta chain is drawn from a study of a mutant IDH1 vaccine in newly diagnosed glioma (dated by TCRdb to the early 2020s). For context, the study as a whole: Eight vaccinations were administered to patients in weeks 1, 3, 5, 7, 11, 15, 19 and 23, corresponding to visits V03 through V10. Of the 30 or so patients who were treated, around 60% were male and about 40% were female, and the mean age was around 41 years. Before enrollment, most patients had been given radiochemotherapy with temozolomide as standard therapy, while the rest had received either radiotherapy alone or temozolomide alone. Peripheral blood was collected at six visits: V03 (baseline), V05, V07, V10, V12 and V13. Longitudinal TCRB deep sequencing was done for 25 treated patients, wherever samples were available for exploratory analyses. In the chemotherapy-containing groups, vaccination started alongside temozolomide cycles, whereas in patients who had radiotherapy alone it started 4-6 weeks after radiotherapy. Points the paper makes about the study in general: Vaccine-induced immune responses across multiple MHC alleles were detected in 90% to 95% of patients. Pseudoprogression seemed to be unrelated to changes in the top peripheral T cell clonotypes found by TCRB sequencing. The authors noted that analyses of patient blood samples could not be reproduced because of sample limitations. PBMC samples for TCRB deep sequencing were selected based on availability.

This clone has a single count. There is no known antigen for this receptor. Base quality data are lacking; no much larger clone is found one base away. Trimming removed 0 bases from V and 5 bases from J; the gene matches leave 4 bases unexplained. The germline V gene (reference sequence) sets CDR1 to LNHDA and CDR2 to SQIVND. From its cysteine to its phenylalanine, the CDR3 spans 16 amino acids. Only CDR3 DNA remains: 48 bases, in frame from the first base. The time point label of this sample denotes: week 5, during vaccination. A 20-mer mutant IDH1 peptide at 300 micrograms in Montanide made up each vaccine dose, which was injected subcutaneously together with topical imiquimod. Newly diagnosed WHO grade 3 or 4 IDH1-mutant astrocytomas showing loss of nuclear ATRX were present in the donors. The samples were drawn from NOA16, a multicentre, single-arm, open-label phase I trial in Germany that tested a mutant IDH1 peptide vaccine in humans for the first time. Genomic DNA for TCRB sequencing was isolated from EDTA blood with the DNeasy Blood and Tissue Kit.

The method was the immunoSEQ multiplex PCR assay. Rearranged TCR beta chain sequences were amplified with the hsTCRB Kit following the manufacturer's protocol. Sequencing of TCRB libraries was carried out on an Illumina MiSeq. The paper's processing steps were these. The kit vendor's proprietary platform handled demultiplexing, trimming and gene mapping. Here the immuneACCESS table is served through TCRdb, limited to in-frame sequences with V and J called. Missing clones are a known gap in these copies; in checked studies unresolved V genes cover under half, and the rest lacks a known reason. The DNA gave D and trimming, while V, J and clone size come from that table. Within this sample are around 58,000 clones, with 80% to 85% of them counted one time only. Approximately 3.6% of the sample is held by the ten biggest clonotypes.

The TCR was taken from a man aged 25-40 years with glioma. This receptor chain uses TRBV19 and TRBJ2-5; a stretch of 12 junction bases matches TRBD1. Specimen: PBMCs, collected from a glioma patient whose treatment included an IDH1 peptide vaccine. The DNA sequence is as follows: TGTGCCAGTAGTATAGATGGGACAGGGGGCTTGGAGACCCAGTACTTC. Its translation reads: CASSIDGTGGLETQYF.